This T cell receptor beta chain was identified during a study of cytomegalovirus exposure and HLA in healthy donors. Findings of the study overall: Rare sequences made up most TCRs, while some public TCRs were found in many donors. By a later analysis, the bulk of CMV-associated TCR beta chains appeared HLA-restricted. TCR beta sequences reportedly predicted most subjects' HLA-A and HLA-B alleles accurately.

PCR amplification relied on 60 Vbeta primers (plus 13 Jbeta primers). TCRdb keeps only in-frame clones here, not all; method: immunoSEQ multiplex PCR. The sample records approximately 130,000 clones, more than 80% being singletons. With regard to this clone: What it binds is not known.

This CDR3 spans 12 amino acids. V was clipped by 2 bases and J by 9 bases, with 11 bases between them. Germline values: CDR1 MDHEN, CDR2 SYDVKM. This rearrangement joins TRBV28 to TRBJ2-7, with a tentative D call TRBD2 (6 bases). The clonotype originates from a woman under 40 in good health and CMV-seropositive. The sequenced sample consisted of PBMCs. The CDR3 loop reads CASSLGGEGQYF. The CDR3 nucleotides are TGTGCCAGCAGTTTAGGAGGGGAAGGGCAGTACTTC.